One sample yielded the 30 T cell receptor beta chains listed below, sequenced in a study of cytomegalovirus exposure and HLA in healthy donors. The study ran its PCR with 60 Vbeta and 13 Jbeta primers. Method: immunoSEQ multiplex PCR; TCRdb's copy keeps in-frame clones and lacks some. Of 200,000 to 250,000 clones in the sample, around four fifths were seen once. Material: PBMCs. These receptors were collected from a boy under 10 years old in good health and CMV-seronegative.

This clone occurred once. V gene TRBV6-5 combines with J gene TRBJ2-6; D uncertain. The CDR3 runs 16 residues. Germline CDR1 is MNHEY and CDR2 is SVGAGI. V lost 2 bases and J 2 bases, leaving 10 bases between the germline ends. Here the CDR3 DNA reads TGTGCCAGCAGTTACGTCAGGTTTACTGGGGCCAACGTCCTGACTTTC. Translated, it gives CASSYVRFTGANVLTF.

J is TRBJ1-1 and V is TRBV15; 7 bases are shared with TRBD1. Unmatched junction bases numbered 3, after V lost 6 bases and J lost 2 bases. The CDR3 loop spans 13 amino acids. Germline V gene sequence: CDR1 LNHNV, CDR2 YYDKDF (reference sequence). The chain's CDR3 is CATRQGVNTEAFF. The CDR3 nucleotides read TGTGCCACCAGGCAGGGGGTAAACACTGAAGCTTTCTTT.

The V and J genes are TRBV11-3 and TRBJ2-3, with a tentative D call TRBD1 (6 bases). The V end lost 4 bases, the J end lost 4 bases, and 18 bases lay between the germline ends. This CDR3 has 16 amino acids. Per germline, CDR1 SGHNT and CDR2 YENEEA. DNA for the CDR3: TGTGCCAGCAGCTCTTCTGGGACATCAGCCGCAGATACGCAGTATTTT. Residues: CASSSSGTSAADTQYF.

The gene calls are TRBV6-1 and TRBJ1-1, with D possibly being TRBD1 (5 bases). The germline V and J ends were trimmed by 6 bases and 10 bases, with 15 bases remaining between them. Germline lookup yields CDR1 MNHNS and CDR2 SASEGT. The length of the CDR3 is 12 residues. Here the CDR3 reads CASSLRQFGAFF. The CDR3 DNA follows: TGTGCCAGCAGCCTACGACAGTTTGGAGCTTTCTTT.

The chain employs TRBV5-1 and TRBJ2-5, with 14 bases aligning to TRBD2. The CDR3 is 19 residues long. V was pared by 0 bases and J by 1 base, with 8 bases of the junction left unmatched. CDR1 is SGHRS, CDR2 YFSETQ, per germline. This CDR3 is CASSLATSGRVFGQETQYF. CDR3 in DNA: TGCGCCAGCAGCTTGGCGACTAGCGGGAGGGTCTTCGGCCAAGAGACCCAGTACTTC.

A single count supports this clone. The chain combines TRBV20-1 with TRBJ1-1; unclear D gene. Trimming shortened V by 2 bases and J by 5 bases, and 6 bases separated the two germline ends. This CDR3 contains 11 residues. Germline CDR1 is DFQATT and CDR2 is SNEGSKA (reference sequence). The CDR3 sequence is CSARRETEAFF. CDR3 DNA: TGCAGTGCTAGACGGGAAACTGAAGCTTTCTTT.

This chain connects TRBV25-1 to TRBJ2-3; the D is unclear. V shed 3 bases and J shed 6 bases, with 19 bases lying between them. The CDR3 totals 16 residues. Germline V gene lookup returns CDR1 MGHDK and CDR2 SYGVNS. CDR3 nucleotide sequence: TGTGCCAGCAGTGAGTCCTTCACCCTCCCGGTGGATACGCAGTATTTT. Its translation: CASSESFTLPVDTQYF.

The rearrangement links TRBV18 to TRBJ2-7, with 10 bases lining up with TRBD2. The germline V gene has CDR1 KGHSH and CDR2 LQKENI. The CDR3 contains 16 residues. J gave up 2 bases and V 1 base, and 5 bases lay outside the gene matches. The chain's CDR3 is CASSPLIAGGPYEQYF. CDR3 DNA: TGTGCCAGCTCACCACTCATAGCGGGGGGCCCCTACGAGCAGTACTTC.

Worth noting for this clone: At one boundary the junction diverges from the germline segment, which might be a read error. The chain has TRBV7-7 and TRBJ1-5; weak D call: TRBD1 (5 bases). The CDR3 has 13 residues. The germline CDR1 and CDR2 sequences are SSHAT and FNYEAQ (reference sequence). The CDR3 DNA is TGTGCTAGCAGCGAAGACAGAAATCAGCCCCAGCATTTT. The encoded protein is CASSEDRNQPQHF.

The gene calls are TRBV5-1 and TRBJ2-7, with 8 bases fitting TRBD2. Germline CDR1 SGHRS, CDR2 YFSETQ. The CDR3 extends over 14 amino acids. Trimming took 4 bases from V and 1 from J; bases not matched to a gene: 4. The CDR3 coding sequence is TGCGCCAGCAGCCCCACGGGAGGGTCCTACGAGCAGTACTTC. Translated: CASSPTGGSYEQYF.

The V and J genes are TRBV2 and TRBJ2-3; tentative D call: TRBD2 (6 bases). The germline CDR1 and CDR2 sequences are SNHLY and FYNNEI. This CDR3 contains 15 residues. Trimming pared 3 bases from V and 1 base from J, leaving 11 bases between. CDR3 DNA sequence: TGTGCCAGCAGTGAGGGGGGACGGGGCACAGATACGCAGTATTTT. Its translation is CASSEGGRGTDTQYF. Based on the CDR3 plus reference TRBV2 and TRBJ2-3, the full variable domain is EPEVTQTPSHQVTQMGQEVILRCVPISNHLYFYWYRQILGQKVEFLVSFYNNEISEKSEIFDDQFSVERPDGSNFTLKIRSTKLEDSAMYFCASSEGGRGTDTQYFGPGTRLTVL.

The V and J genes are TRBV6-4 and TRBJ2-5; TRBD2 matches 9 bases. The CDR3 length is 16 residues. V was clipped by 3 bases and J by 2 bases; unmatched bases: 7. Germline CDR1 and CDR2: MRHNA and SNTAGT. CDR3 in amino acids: CASSEKAGGGQETQYF. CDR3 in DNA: TGTGCCAGCAGTGAAAAAGCGGGAGGTGGTCAAGAGACCCAGTACTTC.

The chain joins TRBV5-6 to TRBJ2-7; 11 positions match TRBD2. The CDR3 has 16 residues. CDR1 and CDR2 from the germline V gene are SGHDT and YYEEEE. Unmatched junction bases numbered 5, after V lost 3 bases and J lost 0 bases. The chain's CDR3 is CASSSTSGGYSYEQYF. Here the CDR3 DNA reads TGTGCCAGCAGCTCCACTAGCGGGGGTTACTCCTACGAGCAGTACTTC.

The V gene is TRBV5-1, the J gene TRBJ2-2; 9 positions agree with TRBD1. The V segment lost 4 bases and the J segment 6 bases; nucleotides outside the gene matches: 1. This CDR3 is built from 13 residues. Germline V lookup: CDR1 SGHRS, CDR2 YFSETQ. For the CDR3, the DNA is TGCGCCAGCAGCGGGGACAGGGCCGGGGAGCTGTTTTTT. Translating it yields CASSGDRAGELFF.

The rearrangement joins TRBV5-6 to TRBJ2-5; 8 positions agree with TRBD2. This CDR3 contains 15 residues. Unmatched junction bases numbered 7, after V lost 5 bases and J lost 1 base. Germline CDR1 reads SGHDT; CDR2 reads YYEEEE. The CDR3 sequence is CASSRPGGGQETQYF. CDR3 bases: TGTGCCAGCAGTCGACCCGGGGGGGGCCAAGAGACCCAGTACTTC. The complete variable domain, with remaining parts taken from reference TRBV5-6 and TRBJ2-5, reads DAGVTQSPTHLIKTRGQQVTLRCSPKSGHDTVSWYQQALGQGPQFIFQYYEEEERQRGNFPDRFSGHQFPNYSSELNVNALLLGDSALYLCASSRPGGGQETQYFGPGTRLLVL.

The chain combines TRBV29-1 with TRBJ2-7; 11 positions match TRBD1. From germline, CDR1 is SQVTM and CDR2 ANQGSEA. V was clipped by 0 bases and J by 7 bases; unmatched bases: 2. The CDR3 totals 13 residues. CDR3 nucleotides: TGCAGCGTTGAAGAGGGACAGGGGGGTGAGCAGTACTTC. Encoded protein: CSVEEGQGGEQYF.

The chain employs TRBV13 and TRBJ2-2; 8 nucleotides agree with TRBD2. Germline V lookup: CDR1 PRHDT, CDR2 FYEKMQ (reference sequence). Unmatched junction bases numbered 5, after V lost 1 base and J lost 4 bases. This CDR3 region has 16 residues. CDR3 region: CASSLAGTRGTGELFF. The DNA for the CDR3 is TGTGCCAGCAGCTTAGCTGGGACTAGGGGCACCGGGGAGCTGTTTTTT.

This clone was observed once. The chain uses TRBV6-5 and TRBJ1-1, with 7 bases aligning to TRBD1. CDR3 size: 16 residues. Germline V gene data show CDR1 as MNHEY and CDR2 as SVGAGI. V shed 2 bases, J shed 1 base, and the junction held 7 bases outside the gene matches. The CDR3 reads CASSYIPTGTNTEAFF. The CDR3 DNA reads TGTGCCAGCAGTTACATACCGACAGGGACGAACACTGAAGCTTTCTTT.

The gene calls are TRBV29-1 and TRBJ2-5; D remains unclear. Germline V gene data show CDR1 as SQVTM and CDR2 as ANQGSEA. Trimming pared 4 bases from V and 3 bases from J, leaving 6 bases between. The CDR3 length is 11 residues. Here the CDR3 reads CSVGREETQYF. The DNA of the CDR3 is TGCAGCGTTGGGAGAGAAGAGACCCAGTACTTC.

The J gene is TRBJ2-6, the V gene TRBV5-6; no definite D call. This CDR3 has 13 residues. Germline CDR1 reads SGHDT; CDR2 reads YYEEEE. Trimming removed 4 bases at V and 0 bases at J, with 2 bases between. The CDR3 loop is CASSRSGANVLTF. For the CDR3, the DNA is TGTGCCAGCAGCCGCTCTGGGGCCAACGTCCTGACTTTC.

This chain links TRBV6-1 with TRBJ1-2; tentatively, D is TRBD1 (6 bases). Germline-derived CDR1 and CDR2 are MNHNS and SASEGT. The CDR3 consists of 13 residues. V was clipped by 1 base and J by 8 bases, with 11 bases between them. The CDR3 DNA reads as TGTGCCAGCAGTGAAGACAGGGTGGCCGGCTACACCTTC. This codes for CASSEDRVAGYTF.

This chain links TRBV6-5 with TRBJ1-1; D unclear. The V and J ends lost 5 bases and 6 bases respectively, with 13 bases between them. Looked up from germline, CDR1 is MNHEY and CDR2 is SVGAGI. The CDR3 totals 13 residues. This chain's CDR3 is CASSEVGWAEAFF. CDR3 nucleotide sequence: TGTGCCAGCAGTGAAGTCGGGTGGGCTGAAGCTTTCTTT.

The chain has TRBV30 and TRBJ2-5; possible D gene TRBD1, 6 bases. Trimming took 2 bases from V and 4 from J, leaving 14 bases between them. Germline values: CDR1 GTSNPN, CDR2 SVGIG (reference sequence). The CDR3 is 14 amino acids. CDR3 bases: TGTGCCTGGAGTCTGGGGGCCTGGGGAGAGACCCAGTACTTC. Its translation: CAWSLGAWGETQYF. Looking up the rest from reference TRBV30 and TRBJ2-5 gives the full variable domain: SQTIHQWPATLVQPVGSPLSLECTVEGTSNPNLYWYRQAAGRGLQLLFYSVGIGQISSEVPQNLSASRPQDRQFILSSKKLLLSDSGFYLCAWSLGAWGETQYFGPGTRLLVL.

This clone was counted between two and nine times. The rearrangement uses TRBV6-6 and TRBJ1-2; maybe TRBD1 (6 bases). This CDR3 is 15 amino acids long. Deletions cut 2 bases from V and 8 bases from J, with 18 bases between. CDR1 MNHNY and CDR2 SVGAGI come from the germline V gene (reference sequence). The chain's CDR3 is CASSYRGEGEGGYTF. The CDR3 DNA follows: TGTGCCAGCAGTTACCGCGGGGAGGGGGAGGGCGGCTACACCTTC.

The CDR3: CASGELAGRTDTQYF. DNA for the CDR3: TGTGCTAGTGGTGAACTAGCGGGCCGCACAGATACGCAGTATTTT. The V call is TRBV12-5, the J call TRBJ2-3; 9 bases fit TRBD2. This CDR3 has 15 residues. Per germline, CDR1 LGHNT and CDR2 FRNRAP. Trimming at V came to 5 bases and at J to 1 base, leaving 4 bases not matched to a gene. Full variable domain (outside the CDR3, taken from reference TRBV12-5 and TRBJ2-3): DARVTQTPRHKVTEMGQEVTMRCQPILGHNTVFWYRQTMMQGLELLAYFRNRAPLDDSGMPKDRFSAEMPDATLATLKIQPSEPRDSAVYFCASGELAGRTDTQYFGPGTRLTVL.

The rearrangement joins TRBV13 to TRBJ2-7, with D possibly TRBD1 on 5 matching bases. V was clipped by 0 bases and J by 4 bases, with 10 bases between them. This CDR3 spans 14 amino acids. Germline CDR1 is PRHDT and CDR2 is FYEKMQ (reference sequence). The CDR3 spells CASSLGGRLYEQYF. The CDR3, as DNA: TGTGCCAGCAGCTTAGGGGGGCGGCTTTACGAGCAGTACTTC.

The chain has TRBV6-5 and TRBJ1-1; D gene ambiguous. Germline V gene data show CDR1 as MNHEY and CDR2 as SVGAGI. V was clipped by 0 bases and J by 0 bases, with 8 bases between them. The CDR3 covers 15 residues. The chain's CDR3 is CASSYSRELNTEAFF. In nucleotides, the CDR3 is TGTGCCAGCAGTTACTCGAGGGAGCTGAACACTGAAGCTTTCTTT.

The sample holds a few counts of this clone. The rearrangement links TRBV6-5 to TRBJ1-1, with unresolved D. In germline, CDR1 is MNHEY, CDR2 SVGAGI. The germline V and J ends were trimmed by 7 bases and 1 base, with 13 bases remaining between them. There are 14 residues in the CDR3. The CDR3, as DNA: TGTGCCAGCAACAACGGACTGCCGAACACTGAAGCTTTCTTT. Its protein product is CASNNGLPNTEAFF.

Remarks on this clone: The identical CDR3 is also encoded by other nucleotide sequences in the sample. CDR3 residues: CASSESGGTSPTAAKNIQYF. CDR3 sequence (DNA): TGTGCCAGCAGTGAATCAGGTGGGACTAGCCCCACCGCCGCCAAAAACATTCAGTACTTC. V and J are TRBV2 and TRBJ2-4; 9 bases are a match to TRBD2. Per germline, CDR1 SNHLY and CDR2 FYNNEI. The CDR3 loop spans 20 amino acids. J lost 1 base, V lost 2 bases, and 15 bases had no gene match. The whole variable domain, remainder taken from reference TRBV2 and TRBJ2-4, is EPEVTQTPSHQVTQMGQEVILRCVPISNHLYFYWYRQILGQKVEFLVSFYNNEISEKSEIFDDQFSVERPDGSNFTLKIRSTKLEDSAMYFCASSESGGTSPTAAKNIQYFGAGTRLSVL.

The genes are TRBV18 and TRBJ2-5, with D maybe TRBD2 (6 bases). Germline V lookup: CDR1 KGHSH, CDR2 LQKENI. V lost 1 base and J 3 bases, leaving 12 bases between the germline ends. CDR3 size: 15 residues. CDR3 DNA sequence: TGTGCCAGCTCACCACTAGCGGAGCGCAAAGAGACCCAGTACTTC. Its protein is CASSPLAERKETQYF.